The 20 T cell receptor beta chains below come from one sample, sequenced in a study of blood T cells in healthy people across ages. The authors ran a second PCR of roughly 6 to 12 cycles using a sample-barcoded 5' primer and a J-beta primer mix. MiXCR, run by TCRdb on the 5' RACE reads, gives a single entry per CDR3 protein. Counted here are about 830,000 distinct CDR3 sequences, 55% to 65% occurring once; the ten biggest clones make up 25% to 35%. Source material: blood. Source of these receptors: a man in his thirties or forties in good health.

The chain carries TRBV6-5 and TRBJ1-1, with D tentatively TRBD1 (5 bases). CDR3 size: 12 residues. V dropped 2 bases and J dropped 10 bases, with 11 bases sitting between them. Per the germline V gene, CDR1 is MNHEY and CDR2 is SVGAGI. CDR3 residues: CASSYERGIAFF. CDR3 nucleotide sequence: TGTGCCAGCAGTTACGAGCGGGGGATAGCTTTCTTT.

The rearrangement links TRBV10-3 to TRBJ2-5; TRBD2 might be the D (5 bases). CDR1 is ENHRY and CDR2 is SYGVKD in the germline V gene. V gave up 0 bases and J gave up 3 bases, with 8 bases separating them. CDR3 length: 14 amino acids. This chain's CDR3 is CAISESTGEETQYF. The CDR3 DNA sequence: TGTGCCATCAGTGAGTCTACCGGGGAAGAGACCCAGTACTTC.

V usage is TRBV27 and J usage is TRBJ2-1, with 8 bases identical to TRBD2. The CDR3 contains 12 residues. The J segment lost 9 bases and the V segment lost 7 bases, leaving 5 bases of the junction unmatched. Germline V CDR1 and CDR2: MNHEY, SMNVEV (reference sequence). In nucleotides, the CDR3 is TGTGCCAGCAAGGGACTAGATGGTGAGCAGTTCTTC. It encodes CASKGLDGEQFF.

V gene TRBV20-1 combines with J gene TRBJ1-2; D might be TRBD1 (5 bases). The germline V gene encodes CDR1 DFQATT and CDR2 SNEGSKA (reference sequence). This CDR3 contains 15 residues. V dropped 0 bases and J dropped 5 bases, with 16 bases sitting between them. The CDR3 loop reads CSARDGQGNWYGYTF. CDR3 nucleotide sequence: TGCAGTGCTAGAGATGGGCAGGGAAATTGGTATGGCTACACCTTC.

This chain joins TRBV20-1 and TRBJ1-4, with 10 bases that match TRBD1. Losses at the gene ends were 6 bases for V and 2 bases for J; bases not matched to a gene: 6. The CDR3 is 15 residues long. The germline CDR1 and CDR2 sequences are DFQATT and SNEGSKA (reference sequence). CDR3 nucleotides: TGCAGTGCCAGGGACAGGGGTTGGACTAATGAAAAACTGTTTTTT. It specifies CSARDRGWTNEKLFF.

The DNA of the CDR3 is TGTGCCAGCAGTTACCCGGATCCGGGCCGGGACACTGAAGCTTTCTTT. It encodes CASSYPDPGRDTEAFF. The J gene is TRBJ1-1, the V gene TRBV6-2 or TRBV6-3, with D unresolved. The CDR3 loop spans 16 amino acids. Germline V gene sequence: CDR1 MNHEY, CDR2 SVGEGT. V was pared by 2 bases and J by 3 bases, with 16 bases between.

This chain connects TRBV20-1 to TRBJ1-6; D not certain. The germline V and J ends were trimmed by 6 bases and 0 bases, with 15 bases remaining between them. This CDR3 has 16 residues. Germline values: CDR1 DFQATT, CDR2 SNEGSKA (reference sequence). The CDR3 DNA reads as TGCAGTGCCACTACTGGGAGGAGCTCCTATAATTCACCCCTCCACTTT. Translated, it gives CSATTGRSSYNSPLHF.

Here the CDR3 reads CASSLVGTNTGELFF. The CDR3 bases are TGTGCCAGCAGCTTAGTTGGGACGAACACCGGGGAGCTGTTTTTT. The chain couples TRBV7-2 to TRBJ2-2; no reliable D call. The CDR3 has 15 residues. Germline CDR1 SGHTA, CDR2 FQGNSA. With 1 base removed from V and 0 bases from J, the gap between germline ends came to 6 bases.

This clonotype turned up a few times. The CDR3 bases are TGTGCCAGCAGCCATCTCGTCACAGATACGCAGTATTTT. Encoded protein: CASSHLVTDTQYF. This sequence joins TRBV7-9 and TRBJ2-3; D not certain. From germline, CDR1 is SEHNR and CDR2 FQNEAQ (reference sequence). This CDR3 comprises 13 residues. Trimming took 5 bases from V and 2 from J, leaving 8 bases between them.

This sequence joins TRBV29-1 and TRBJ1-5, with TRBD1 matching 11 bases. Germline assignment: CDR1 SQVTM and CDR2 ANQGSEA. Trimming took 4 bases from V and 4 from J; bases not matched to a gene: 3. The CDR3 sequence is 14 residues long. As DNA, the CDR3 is TGCAGCGTTGGGGACAGGGGGAATAATCAGCCCCAGCATTTT. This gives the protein CSVGDRGNNQPQHF.

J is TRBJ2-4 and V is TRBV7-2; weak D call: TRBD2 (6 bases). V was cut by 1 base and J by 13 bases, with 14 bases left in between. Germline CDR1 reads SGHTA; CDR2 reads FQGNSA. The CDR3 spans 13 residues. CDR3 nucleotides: TGTGCCAGCAGCTTAGGTTTTACGGGGGAGCAGTACTTC. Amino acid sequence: CASSLGFTGEQYF.

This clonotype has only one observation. The CDR3 DNA sequence: TGTGCCAGCAGTGGGAGACAGGGTCCTAATGAAAAACTGTTTTTT. Its protein product is CASSGRQGPNEKLFF. V and J are TRBV25-1 and TRBJ1-4; TRBD1 aligns across 7 bases. The CDR3 covers 15 residues. Germline V lookup: CDR1 MGHDK, CDR2 SYGVNS. Trimming cost V 4 bases and J 3 bases; bases outside gene matches: 5.

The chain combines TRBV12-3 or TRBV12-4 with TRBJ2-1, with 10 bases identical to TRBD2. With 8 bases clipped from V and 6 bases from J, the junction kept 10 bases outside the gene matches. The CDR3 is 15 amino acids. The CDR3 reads CASQPVSGGTNEQFF. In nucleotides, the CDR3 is TGTGCCAGCCAACCGGTTAGCGGGGGGACCAATGAGCAGTTCTTC.

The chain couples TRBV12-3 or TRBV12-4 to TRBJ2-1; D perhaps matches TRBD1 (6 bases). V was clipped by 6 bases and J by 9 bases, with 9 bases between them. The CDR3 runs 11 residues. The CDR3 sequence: CASRVQGEQFF. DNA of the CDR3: TGTGCCAGCAGGGTACAGGGTGAGCAGTTCTTC.

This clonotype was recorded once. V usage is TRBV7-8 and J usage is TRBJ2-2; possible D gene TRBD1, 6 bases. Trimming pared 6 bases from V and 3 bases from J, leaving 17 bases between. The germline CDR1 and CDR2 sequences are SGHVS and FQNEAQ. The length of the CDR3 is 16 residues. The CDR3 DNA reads TGTGCCAGCAGTCCCACAGGGTCCGTCGACACCGGGGAGCTGTTTTTT. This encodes CASSPTGSVDTGELFF.

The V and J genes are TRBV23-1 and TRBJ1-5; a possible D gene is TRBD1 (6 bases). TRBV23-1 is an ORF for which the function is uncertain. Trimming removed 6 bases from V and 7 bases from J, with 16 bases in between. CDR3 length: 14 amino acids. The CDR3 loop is CASRLNRVGQPQHF. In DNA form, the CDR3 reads TGCGCCAGCAGACTGAACAGGGTCGGCCAGCCCCAGCATTTT.

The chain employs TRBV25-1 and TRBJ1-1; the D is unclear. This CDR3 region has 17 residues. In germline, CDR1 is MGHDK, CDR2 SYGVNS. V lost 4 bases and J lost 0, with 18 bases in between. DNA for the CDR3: TGTGCCAGCAGTGCCCCGGCAGGAGCCCTTCTGAACACTGAAGCTTTCTTT. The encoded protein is CASSAPAGALLNTEAFF.

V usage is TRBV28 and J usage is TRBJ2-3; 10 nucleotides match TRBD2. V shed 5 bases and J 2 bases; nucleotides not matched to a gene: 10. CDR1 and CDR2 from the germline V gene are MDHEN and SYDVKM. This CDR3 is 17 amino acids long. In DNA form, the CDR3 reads TGTGCCAGCAGTCCATTTCCTAGCGGGGGAGACACAGATACGCAGTATTTT. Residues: CASSPFPSGGDTDTQYF.

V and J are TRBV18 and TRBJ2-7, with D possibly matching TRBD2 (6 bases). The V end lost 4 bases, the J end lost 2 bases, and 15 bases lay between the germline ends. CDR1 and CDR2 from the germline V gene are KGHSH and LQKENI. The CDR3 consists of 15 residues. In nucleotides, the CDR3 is TGTGCCAGCTCACACGGGGTAGCGGTTGCCTACGAGCAGTACTTC. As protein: CASSHGVAVAYEQYF.

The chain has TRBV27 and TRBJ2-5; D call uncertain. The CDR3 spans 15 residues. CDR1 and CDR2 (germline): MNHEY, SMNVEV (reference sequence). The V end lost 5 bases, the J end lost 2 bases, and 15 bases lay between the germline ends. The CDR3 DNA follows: TGTGCCAGCAGTCCGAAGCTCGGGCGGCAAGAGACCCAGTACTTC. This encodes CASSPKLGRQETQYF.